The TCR beta chain under discussion was sequenced for a study of OX40 agonist ivuxolimab in advanced cancers. In the study overall: The costimulatory receptor OX40 (CD134) was targeted by ivuxolimab, a fully human IgG2 agonistic monoclonal antibody. Partial responses were achieved by three dose-escalation patients, of whom one had hepatocellular carcinoma and two had cutaneous melanoma. Of the 50 to 55 dose-escalation patients, hepatocellular carcinoma was present in about 19, melanoma in around 15, renal cell carcinoma in 9 and head and neck cancer in 9. Patients were allowed to have had prior anti-PD-1, anti-PD-L1 or anti-CTLA-4 therapy, and approximately 39% of the dose-escalation patients had been treated with checkpoint inhibitors. The paper covers the monotherapy dose-escalation part of the phase I ivuxolimab trial, which included N ≈ 57 patients. Intravenous ivuxolimab was administered to patients every 2 weeks at six dose levels: 0.01, 0.1, 0.3, 1.5, 3 and 10 mg/kg. Peripheral TCRbeta sequencing was intended to test whether TCR sequence diversity was altered and clonal T-cell expansion was caused by ivuxolimab. The dose-escalation cohort was about 87% male with a mean age of about 58 years, ranging from roughly 23 to 79. The investigation overall reported the following: Low levels of normalized T-cell clonal expansion were also seen in some nonresponding patients. On average, CD8+ T cells showed more expanded clones than CD4+ T cells after ivuxolimab. Antigen specificity was not determined for the clonally expanded peripheral T cells. In partial responders in the 0.1-3.0 mg/kg groups, normalized peripheral clonal expansion was found to be among the lowest, especially among CD8+ T cells. At doses of 0.1 to 3.0 mg/kg, clonal expansion of both CD4+ and CD8+ T cells in blood was seen between baseline and week 6.

The germline V gene (reference sequence) provides CDR1 SGHNT and CDR2 YYREEE. The CDR3 measures 14 amino acids from cysteine to phenylalanine. The kept DNA is CDR3 alone, 42 bases in frame from the first base. As to this clone: Its antigen remains unidentified. Compared with germline, one end of the junction differs, possibly owing to a read error.

Patients with autoimmune disease history or receiving systemic immunosuppression were excluded from the trial. Peripheral blood for TCR sequencing was collected from all dose cohorts at baseline, on cycle 4 day 1, and on cycle 7 day 1. The samples were taken from a phase I, first-in-human, multicenter, open-label dose-escalation trial of ivuxolimab. Adults with locally advanced or metastatic head and neck squamous cell, hepatocellular, melanoma or renal cell carcinoma were enrolled in the trial. Before TCR sequencing, CD4+ T cells and CD8+ T cells from peripheral blood were sorted into separate populations. To sequence the TCRbeta CDR3 region, genomic DNA was isolated from the sorted cells. TCRbeta CDR3 regions were sequenced using the immunoSEQ Assay. TCRdb retrieved this table from immuneACCESS and kept in-frame rearrangements only. Not all clones are present; in checked studies, unresolved V genes account for under half, and no reason is known for the remainder. This sample gives some 43,000 clones in total; about nine tenths of them show up just once. Less than 4% of the sample is taken by the ten largest.

The TCR originated in an adult with an advanced solid tumor such as melanoma, head and neck, liver or kidney cancer. Recombination joined TRBV5-4 with TRBJ1-3, and 8 junctional nucleotides match TRBD1. Sequenced material: CD4+ or CD8+ T cells sorted from blood, taken in a trial of the OX40 agonist ivuxolimab. For the CDR3, the sequence is CASSDRGTGSTIYF. The sequenced DNA: TGTGCCAGCAGCGACAGGGGAACTGGAAGCACCATATATTTT.